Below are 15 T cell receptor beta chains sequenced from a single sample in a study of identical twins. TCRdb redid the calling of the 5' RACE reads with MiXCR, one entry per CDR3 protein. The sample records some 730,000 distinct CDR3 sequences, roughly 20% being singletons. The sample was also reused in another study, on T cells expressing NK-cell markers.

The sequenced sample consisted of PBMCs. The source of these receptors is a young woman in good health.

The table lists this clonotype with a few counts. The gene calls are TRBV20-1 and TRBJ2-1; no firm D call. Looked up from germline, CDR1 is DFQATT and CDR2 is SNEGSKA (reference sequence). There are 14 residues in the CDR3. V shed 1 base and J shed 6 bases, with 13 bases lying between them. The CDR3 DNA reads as TGCAGTGCTAGAGGGGCAGCGCGGTCCAATGAGCAGTTCTTC. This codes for CSARGAARSNEQFF.

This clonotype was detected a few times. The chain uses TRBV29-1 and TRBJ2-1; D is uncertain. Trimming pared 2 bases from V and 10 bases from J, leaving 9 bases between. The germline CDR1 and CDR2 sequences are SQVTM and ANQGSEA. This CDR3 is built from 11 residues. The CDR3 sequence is CSVESQTEQFF. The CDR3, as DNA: TGCAGCGTTGAATCGCAGACCGAGCAGTTCTTC.

The CDR3 sequence is CSRSRGVKETQYF. CDR3 coding DNA: TGCAGCCGTTCCCGGGGGGTGAAAGAGACCCAGTACTTC. V gene TRBV20-1 combines with J gene TRBJ2-5; 7 bases fit TRBD2. The CDR3 is 13 residues long. CDR1 DFQATT and CDR2 SNEGSKA come from the germline V gene (reference sequence).

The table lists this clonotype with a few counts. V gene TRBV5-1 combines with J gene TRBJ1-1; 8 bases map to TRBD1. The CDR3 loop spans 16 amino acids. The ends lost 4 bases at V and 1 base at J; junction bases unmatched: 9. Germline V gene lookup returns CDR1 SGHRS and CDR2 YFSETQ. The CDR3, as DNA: TGCGCCAGCAGCCCTATCGACAGGGGACGGAACACTGAAGCTTTCTTT. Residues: CASSPIDRGRNTEAFF.

CDR3 in DNA: TGTGCCAGCAGCCCCGCACCTACTAGCCTCGGTCAAGAGACCCAGTACTTC. Amino acid sequence: CASSPAPTSLGQETQYF. The rearrangement joins TRBV9 to TRBJ2-5; maybe TRBD2 (6 bases). V dropped 4 bases and J dropped 2 bases, with 21 bases sitting between them. CDR1 and CDR2 (germline): SGDLS, YYNGEE. The CDR3 has 17 residues.

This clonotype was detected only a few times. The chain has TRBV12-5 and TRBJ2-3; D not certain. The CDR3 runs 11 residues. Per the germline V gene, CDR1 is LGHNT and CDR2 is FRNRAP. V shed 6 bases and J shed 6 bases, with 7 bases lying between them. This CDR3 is CASGVRDTQYF. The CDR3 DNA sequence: TGTGCTAGTGGGGTCCGGGATACGCAGTATTTT.

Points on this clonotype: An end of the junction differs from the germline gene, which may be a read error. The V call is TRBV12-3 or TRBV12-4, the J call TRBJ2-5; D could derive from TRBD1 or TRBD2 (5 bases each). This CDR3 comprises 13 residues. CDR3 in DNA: TGTGCCAGCAGTTGGGGGAGAAGATTTACTCGTTTCTTC. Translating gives CASSWGRRFTRFF.

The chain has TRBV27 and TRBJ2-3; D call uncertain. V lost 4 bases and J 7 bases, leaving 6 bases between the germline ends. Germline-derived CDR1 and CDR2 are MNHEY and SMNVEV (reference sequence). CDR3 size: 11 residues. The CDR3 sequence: CASSSAYTQYF. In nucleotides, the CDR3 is TGTGCCAGCAGTTCTGCATATACGCAGTATTTT.

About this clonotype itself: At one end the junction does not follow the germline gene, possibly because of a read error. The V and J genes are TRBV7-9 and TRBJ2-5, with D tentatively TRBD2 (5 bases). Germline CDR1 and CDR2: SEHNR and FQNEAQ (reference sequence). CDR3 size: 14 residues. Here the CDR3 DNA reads TGTGCCAGCAGCTTAGGTGATTTGAGGGAGAACCAGTACTTC. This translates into CASSLGDLRENQYF.

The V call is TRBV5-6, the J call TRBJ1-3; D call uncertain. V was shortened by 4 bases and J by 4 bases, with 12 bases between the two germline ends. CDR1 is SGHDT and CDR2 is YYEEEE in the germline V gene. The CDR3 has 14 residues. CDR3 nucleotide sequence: TGTGCCAGCAGCCCTAGGGAGTACGGAAACACCATATATTTT. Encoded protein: CASSPREYGNTIYF.

The CDR3 sequence is CASSQEPGGNNEQFF. The CDR3 nucleotides are TGTGCCAGCAGCCAAGAACCGGGGGGCAACAATGAGCAGTTCTTC. The V and J genes are TRBV3-1 and TRBJ2-1; D is possibly TRBD2 (7 bases). CDR3 length: 15 amino acids. V gave up 0 bases and J gave up 5 bases, with 11 bases separating them. Germline lookup yields CDR1 LGHDT and CDR2 YNNKEL (reference sequence).

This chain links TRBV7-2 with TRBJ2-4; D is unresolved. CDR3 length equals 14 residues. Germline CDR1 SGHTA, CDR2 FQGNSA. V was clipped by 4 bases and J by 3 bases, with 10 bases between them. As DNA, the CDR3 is TGTGCCAGCAGCTCCGGTTCCTACAAAAACATTCAGTACTTC. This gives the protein CASSSGSYKNIQYF.

The CDR3 DNA reads as TGTGCCAGCAGCCAAGGACTAGTCCACAATGAGCAGTTCTTC. Its protein is CASSQGLVHNEQFF. The chain couples TRBV3-1 to TRBJ2-1, with D perhaps TRBD2 (6 bases). The CDR3 sequence is 14 residues long. Germline assignment: CDR1 LGHDT and CDR2 YNNKEL (reference sequence). The germline V and J ends were trimmed by 1 base and 5 bases, with 9 bases remaining between them.

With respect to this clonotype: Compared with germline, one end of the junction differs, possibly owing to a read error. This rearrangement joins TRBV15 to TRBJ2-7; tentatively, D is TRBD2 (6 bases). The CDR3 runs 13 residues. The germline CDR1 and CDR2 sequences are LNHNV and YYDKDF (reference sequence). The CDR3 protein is CATSSGAGTSGNF. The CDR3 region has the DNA TGTGCCACCAGCAGTGGGGCGGGGACCTCAGGGAACTTC.

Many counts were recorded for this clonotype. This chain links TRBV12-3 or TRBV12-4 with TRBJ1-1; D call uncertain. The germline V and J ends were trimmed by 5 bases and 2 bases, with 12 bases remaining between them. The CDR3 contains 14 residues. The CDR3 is CASSLGPLNTEAFF. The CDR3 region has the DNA TGTGCCAGCAGTCTTGGACCGCTTAACACTGAAGCTTTCTTT.